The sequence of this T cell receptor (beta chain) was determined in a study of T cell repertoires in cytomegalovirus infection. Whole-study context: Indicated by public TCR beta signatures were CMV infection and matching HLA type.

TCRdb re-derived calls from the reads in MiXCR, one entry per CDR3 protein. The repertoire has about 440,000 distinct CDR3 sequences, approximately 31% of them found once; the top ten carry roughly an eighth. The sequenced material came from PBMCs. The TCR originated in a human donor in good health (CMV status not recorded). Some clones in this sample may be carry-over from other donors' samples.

CDR3 bases: TGTGCCAGCAGCCATGCAGGGGGCGGCTCACCCCTCCACTTT. Translating gives CASSHAGGGSPLHF. The chain uses TRBV7-3 and TRBJ1-6; the match to TRBD1 covers 8 bases. This CDR3 region has 14 residues. Germline assignment: CDR1 SGHTA and CDR2 FQGTGA. V was pared by 5 bases and J by 10 bases, with 7 bases of the junction left unmatched.